These T cell receptor beta chains were read from a single sample in a study of blood T cells in healthy people across ages. TCRdb reanalysed the 5' RACE reads using MiXCR and keeps one entry per CDR3 protein. In the table there are about 1,400,000 distinct CDR3 sequences, approximately 42% of which are singletons. The sequencing input was blood. The receptors come from a woman between 18 and 29 years old in good health. CDR3s leave out the opening cysteine and the closing phenylalanine or tryptophan. Each record gives: CDR3 length, V gene, J gene, CDR3 protein.

cdr3_length: 11
v_call: TRBV29-1
j_call: TRBJ1-2
cdr3_aa: SFGQGGGYGYT

cdr3_length: 12
v_call: TRBV7-2
j_call: TRBJ2-6
cdr3_aa: ASPLVPGANVLT

cdr3_length: 14
v_call: TRBV7-9
j_call: TRBJ1-2
cdr3_aa: ASSRGQGALWYGYT

cdr3_length: 12
v_call: TRBV2
j_call: TRBJ2-3
cdr3_aa: ASAPLAGSDTQY

cdr3_length: 13
v_call: TRBV28
j_call: TRBJ2-7
cdr3_aa: ASSIAGVTSYEQY

cdr3_length: 12
v_call: TRBV20-1
j_call: TRBJ2-1
cdr3_aa: SAGRTGKNNEQF

cdr3_length: 13
v_call: TRBV10-1
j_call: TRBJ2-5
cdr3_aa: ASRKGTGGGETQY

cdr3_length: 15
v_call: TRBV9
j_call: TRBJ2-1
cdr3_aa: ASSVSGGTEYYNEQF

cdr3_length: 15
v_call: TRBV20-1
j_call: TRBJ1-1
cdr3_aa: SAPDAGALTMNTEAF

cdr3_length: 13
v_call: TRBV5-1
j_call: TRBJ1-1
cdr3_aa: ASSLIQGAGTEAF

cdr3_length: 11
v_call: TRBV3-1
j_call: TRBJ1-1
cdr3_aa: ASSLLTRDEAF

cdr3_length: 14
v_call: TRBV11-2
j_call: TRBJ2-5
cdr3_aa: ASSVLGAGSGETQY